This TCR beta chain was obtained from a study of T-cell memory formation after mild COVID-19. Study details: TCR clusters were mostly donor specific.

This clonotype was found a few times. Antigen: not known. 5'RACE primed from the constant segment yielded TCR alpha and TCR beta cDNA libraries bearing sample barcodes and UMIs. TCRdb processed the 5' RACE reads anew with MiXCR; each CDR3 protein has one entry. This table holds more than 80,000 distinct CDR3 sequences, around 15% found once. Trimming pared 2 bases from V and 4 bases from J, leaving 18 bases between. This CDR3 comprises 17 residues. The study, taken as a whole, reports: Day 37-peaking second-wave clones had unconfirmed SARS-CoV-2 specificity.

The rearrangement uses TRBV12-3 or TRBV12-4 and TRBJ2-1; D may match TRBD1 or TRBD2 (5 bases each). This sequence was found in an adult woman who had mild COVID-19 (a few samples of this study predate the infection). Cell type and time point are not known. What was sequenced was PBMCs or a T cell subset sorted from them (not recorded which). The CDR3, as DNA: TGTGCCAGCAGTTTATGGCAGGGAGATCTAATGTACAATGAGCAGTTCTTC. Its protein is CASSLWQGDLMYNEQFF.